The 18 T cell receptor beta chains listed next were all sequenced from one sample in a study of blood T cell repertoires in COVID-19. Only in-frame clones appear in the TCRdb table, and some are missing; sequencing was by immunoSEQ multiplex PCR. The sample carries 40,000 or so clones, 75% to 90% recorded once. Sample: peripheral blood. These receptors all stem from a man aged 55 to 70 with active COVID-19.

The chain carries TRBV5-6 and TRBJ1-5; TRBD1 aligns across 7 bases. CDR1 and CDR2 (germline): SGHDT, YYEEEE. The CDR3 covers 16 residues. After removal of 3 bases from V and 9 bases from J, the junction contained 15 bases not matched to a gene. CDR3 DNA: TGTGCCAGCAGCTCCCAGACAGGGTTGGGCGAATCGCCCCAGCATTTT. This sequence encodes CASSSQTGLGESPQHF.

In DNA, the CDR3 is TGTGCCAGCAGCCTCGGACTAGCGGGAGGGCTCTACGAGCAGTACTTC. The encoded protein is CASSLGLAGGLYEQYF. The V and J genes are TRBV3-1 (or the pseudogene TRBV3-2) and TRBJ2-7; 15 bases align to TRBD2. The V segment lost 4 bases and the J segment 3 bases; nucleotides outside the gene matches: 4. The CDR3 has 16 residues. Germline V gene data show CDR1 as LGHDT and CDR2 as YNNKEL (reference sequence).

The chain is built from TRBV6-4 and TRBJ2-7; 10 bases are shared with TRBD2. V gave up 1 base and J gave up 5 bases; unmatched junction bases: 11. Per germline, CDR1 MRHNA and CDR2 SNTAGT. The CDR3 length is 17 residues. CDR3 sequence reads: CASSDFLGLAGVDEQYF. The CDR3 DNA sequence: TGTGCCAGCAGTGACTTTCTTGGTCTAGCGGGAGTTGACGAGCAGTACTTC.

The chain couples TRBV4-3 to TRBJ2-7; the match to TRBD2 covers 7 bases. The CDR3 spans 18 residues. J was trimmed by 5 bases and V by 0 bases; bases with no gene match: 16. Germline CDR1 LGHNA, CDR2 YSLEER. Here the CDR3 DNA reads TGCGCCAGCAGCCAAGAAGGTCCGGGGAGCGGGATATGGGACGAGCAGTACTTC. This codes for CASSQEGPGSGIWDEQYF.

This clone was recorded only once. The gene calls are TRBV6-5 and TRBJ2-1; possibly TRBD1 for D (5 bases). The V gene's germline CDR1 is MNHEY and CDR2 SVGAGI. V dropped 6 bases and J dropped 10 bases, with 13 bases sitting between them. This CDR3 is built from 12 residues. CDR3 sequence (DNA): TGTGCCAGCAGAGGGGCCCTGGGGGAGCAGTTCTTC. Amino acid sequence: CASRGALGEQFF.

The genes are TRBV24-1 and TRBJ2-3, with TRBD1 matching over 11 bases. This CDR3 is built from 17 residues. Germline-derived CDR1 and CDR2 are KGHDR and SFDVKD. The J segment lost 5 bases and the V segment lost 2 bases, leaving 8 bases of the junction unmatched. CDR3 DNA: TGTGCCACCAGTGATTCATCGGGACAGGGGGGCAGAGATACGCAGTATTTT. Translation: CATSDSSGQGGRDTQYF.

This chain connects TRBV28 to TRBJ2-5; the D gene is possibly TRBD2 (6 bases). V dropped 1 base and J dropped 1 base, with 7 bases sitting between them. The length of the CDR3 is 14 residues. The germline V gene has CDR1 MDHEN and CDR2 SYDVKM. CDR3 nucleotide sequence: TGTGCCAGCAGTTTATCGGGAGCCCAAGAGACCCAGTACTTC. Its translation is CASSLSGAQETQYF. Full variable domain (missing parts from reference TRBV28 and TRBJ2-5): DVKVTQSSRYLVKRTGEKVFLECVQDMDHENMFWYRQDPGLGLRLIYFSYDVKMKEKGDIPEGYSVSREKKERFSLILESASTNQTSMYLCASSLSGAQETQYFGPGTRLLVL.

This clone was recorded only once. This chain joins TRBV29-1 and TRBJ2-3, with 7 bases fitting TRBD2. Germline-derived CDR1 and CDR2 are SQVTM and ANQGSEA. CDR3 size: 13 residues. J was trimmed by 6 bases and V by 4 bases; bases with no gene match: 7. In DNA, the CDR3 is TGCAGCGTTGCGCCTACTAGCGCCGATACGCAGTATTTT. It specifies CSVAPTSADTQYF.

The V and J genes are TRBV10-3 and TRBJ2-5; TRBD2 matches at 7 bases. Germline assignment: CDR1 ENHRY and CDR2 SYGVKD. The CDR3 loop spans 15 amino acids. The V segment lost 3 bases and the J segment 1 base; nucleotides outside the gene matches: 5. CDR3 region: CAISDTSDIQETQYF. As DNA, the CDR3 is TGTGCCATCAGTGATACTAGCGACATCCAAGAGACCCAGTACTTC.

The CDR3 region has the DNA TGTGCCAGCAGCCAACCTTATCCCGAAGCGAACACTGAAGCTTTCTTT. This encodes CASSQPYPEANTEAFF. The J gene is TRBJ1-1, the V gene TRBV4-2; no clear D. Germline V gene sequence: CDR1 LGHNA, CDR2 YNFKEQ. V was pared by 2 bases and J by 1 base, with 14 bases between. The CDR3 length is 16 residues.

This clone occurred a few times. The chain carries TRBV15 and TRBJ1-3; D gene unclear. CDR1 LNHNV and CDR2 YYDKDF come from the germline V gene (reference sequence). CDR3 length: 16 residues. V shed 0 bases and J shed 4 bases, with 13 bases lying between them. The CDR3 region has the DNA TGTGCCACCAGCAGAGATTCGGGGTTCTCCGGAAACACCATATATTTT. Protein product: CATSRDSGFSGNTIYF. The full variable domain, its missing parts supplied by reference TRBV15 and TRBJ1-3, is DAMVIQNPRYQVTQFGKPVTLSCSQTLNHNVMYWYQQKSSQAPKLLFHYYDKDFNNEADTPDNFQSRRPNTSFCFLDIRSPGLGDTAMYLCATSRDSGFSGNTIYFGEGSWLTVV.

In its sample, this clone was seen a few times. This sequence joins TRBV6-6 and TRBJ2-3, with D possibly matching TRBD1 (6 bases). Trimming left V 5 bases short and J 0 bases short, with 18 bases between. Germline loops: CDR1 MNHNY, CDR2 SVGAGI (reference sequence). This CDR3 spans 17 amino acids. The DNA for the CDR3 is TGTGCCAGCAGTCTACAAGGGGTGGGGGCTAGCACAGATACGCAGTATTTT. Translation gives CASSLQGVGASTDTQYF.

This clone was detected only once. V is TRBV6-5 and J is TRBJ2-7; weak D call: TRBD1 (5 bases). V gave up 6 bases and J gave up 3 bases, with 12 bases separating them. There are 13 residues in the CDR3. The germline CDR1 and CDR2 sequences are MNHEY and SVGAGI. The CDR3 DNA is TGTGCCAGCAGCCCCAGGGATCTCTACGAGCAGTACTTC. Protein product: CASSPRDLYEQYF.

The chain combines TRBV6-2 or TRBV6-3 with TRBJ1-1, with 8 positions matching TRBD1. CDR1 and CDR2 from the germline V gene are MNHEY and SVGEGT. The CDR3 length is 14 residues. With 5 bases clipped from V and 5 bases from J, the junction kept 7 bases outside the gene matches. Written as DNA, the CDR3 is TGTGCCAGCAGTAGACAGGGGCTTGGTACTGAAGCTTTCTTT. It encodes CASSRQGLGTEAFF.

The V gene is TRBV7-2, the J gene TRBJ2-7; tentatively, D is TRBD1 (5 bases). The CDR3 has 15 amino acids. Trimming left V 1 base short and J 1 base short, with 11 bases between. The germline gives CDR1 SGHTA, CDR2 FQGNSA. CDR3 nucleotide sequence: TGTGCCAGCAGCTTAGGTGGGCAGGGTTCCTACGAGCAGTACTTC. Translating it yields CASSLGGQGSYEQYF.

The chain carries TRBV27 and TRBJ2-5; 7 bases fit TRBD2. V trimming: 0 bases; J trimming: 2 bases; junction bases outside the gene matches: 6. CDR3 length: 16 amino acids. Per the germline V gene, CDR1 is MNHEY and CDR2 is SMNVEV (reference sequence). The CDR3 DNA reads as TGTGCCAGCAGTTTATCCCCCCCGGGACTACAAGAGACCCAGTACTTC. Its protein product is CASSLSPPGLQETQYF.

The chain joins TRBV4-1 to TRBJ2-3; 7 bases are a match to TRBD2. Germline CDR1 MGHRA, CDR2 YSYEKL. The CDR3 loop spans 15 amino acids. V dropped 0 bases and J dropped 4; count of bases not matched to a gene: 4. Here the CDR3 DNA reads TGCGCCAGCAGCCAAGAAAAGCGGGGTTCAGATACGCAGTATTTT. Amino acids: CASSQEKRGSDTQYF.

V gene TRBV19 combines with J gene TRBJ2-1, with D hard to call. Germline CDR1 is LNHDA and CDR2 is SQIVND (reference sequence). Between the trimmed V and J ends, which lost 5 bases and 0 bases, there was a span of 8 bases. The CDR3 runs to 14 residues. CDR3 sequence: CASSPTFSYNEQFF. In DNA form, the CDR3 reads TGTGCCAGTAGTCCGACATTCTCCTACAATGAGCAGTTCTTC.